Listed below are T cell receptor beta chains from one sample, sequenced in a study of shared clonotypes between healthy human individuals. Sequenced by immunoSEQ multiplex PCR; TCRdb stores in-frame clones only, minus some. Here the sample spans around 2,000,000 clones, roughly 94% being singletons. Sequenced: naive CD8+ T cells sorted from blood. The receptors were sampled from a man younger than 35 in good health. The CDR3 runs from the conserved cysteine through the conserved F or W.

j_call v_call cdr3_aa
TRBJ1-1 TRBV19 CASSIESRGWAEAFF
TRBJ1-2 TRBV25-1 CASSTAYGYTF
TRBJ2-7 TRBV6-5 CASSYVRDGEQYF
TRBJ2-7 TRBV29-1 CSVDSAGRYEQYF
TRBJ2-5 TRBV11-2 CASSSDRDRSKETQYF
TRBJ2-7 TRBV4-2 CASSQGIPSGEQYF
TRBJ1-5 TRBV5-6 CASSLVSGGFNQPQHF
TRBJ2-1 TRBV30 CAWVTGGGGNEQFF
TRBJ2-1 TRBV5-1 CASTGQSHNEQFF
TRBJ1-4 TRBV7-9 CASSLEATNEKLFF
TRBJ1-2 TRBV5-4 CASSLSTYGYTF
TRBJ2-2 TRBV6-6 CASRLDRGHTGELFF